This T cell receptor (beta chain) was sequenced for a study of cytomegalovirus exposure and HLA in healthy donors. Study conclusions and caveats: An analysis done earlier found most TCR beta V segments productive about 87% or about 30% of the time. TCR beta chains numbering some 150 were designated cytomegalovirus-associated. In a later analysis, productive TCRs from donors in an Asian-associated ancestry cluster reportedly carried fewer N-insertions than the cohort mean. Specificity for CMV antigens was confirmed in vitro for three of the CMV-associated chains.

Worth noting for this clone: Antigen unknown.

13 Jbeta primers and 60 Vbeta primers were used for the PCR. The data were produced by immunoSEQ multiplex PCR, yet TCRdb's version contains in-frame clones alone and is incomplete. The data contain 55,000 to 65,000 clones, roughly three quarters of them singletons. The V end lost 4 bases, the J end lost 4 bases, and 11 bases lay between the germline ends. The germline CDR1 and CDR2 sequences are MNHEY and SMNVEV (reference sequence). CDR3 length: 14 amino acids. This clonotype was sampled from a woman aged 25 to 39 in good health and CMV-seronegative. The sequenced material came from PBMCs. The V and J genes are TRBV27 and TRBJ2-1; tentative D call: TRBD2 (5 bases). The CDR3 DNA sequence: TGTGCCAGCAGTTCAGGAGCGGCATACAATGAGCAGTTCTTC. It translates to CASSSGAAYNEQFF.